The source of this T cell receptor beta chain is a study of pediatric ulcerative colitis. Study at large: Disease was pancolitis in over five and left-sided in two, histology-confirmed.

CDR1 and CDR2 from the germline V gene are SGHRS and YFSETQ. The V gene lost 5 bases and the J gene lost 4 bases, with 11 bases spanning the gap. The CDR3 sequence is 13 residues long. Before the diagnostic colonoscopy, ulcerative colitis patients were free of immunosuppressive medication. The survey-level immunoSEQ assay was used. Using immunoSEQ multiplex PCR, the repertoire was profiled, and TCRdb retains in-frame clones only, with some absent. This sample has about 32,000 clones; roughly four fifths occur once, and the top ten carry around 4.4%. Sequencing used blood. This chain uses TRBV5-1 with TRBJ2-3, with D tentatively TRBD2 (6 bases). The TCR was taken from a boy between 10 and 17 years old with severe ulcerative colitis. Written as DNA, the CDR3 is TGCGCCAGCAGTTACGGGAGCCCAGATACGCAGTATTTT. This sequence encodes CASSYGSPDTQYF.